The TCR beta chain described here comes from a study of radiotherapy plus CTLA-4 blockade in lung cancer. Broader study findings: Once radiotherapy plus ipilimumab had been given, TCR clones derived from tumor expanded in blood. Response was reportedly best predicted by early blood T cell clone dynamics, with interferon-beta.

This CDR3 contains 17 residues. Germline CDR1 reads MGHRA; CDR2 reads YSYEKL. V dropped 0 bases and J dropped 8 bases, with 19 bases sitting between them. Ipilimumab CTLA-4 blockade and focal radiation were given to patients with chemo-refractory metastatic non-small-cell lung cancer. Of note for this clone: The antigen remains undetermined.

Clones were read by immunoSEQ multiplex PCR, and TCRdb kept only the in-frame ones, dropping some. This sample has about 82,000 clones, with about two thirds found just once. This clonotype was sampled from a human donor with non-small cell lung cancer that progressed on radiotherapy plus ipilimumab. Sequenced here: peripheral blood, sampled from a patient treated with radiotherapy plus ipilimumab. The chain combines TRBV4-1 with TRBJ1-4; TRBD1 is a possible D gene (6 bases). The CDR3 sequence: CASSQEDWGQASEKLFF. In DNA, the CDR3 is TGCGCCAGCAGCCAAGAAGATTGGGGGCAGGCGTCCGAAAAACTGTTTTTT.